This T cell receptor beta chain was recorded in a study of cytomegalovirus exposure and HLA in healthy donors (dated 2017 in TCRdb). As for the study more broadly: According to an earlier analysis of around 600 of the donors, some 180 million T cells yielded roughly 110 million unique TCR beta sequences and about 280 Gb of sequence data. An early release covering roughly 600 HLA-typed donors comprised about 310 gigabases of sequencing data and around 80 million unique TCR sequences. Among the roughly 430 genotyped donors, more than 70% belonged to the genetic ancestry cluster associated with self-reported Caucasian donors. The aim of the study was to test whether cataloging public T cell receptors could identify signatures of past pathogen exposure. Using immunosequencing, the study profiled T cell repertoires from about 620 subjects and related those repertoires to cytomegalovirus serostatus. Besides the first cohort of 666 subjects, a separate validation cohort made up of some 110 different subjects was used. To predict cytomegalovirus infection status, the study brought together high-throughput TCR immunosequencing, statistical association of individual TCRs with disease status, and machine learning. To study patterns of TCR occurrence, a later analysis re-analyzed previously published TCR beta repertoires from 600 to 750 donors and added high-resolution HLA genotyping. Rather than using new phenotypic data, the later analysis identified candidate immune exposures from TCR beta sequences and from how often those sequences occurred across donors. To decide whether each TCR beta V gene segment behaved as functional or pseudogenic, an earlier analysis of 587 of the donors relied on high-throughput TCR beta sequencing. Donor age, sex, ethnicity and CMV serostatus were compiled together with the repertoire data. A later genetic analysis took genome-wide SNP genotypes for about 55% of the 666 donors and used that subset as a discovery cohort. Every discovery cohort repertoire had been produced on one sequencing platform. HLA typing covered class I and class II loci at four-digit resolution. The number of typed donors differed by locus: about 620-640 for A, B, C, DRB1 and DQB1; some 540 for DQA1; fewer than 610 for DPA1; and around 450 for DPB1. About five DR-DQ haplotypes were handled as single units for association and clustering, since linkage in the cohort was strong. Across 398 genotyped donors of the cohort, an average of roughly 250,000 unique TCR beta nucleotide sequences per donor were sequenced, and roughly 20% of those sequences were non-productive.

A remark on this clone: No antigen is known for it. Base quality data are lacking; no much larger clone is found one base away.

Including cysteine and phenylalanine, the CDR3 has 15 amino acids. The only DNA kept is the CDR3, 45 bases in frame from the first base. Trimming leaves V shorter by 0 bases and J shorter by 3 bases, with the junction holding 4 bases beyond the gene matches. Looking up the germline V gene (reference sequence) yields CDR1 GTSNPN and CDR2 SVGIG. Library preparation used the immunoSEQ multiplex PCR assay. A mixture of 60 forward primers for TCR Vbeta segments and 13 reverse primers for TCR Jbeta segments was used in the multiplex PCR. Amplification of the CDR3 region of rearranged TCR beta genes was performed with a multiplex PCR assay on genomic DNA. The amplified TCR beta libraries were sequenced on the Illumina HiSeq System as 87-base-pair reads. On the authors' methods: A later analysis tallied some 79 million unique TCR beta chains across the 700 or so repertoires, and around 10 million of those chains were shared by two or more donors. Raw reads were error-corrected and collapsed into unique sequences with a nearest-neighbor algorithm that merged closely related sequences to remove PCR and sequencing errors. V, D and J gene segments were assigned by aligning CDR3 sequences to IMGT reference sequences. For a sequence to be retained, at least a six-nucleotide match to both a V gene segment and a J gene segment was required. Rearrangements were classified as productive when the CDR3 lacked stop codons and remained in frame with V and J, and all other rearrangements were classified as non-productive. Following IMGT convention, CDR3 was defined as the stretch from the second conserved V-encoded cysteine up to the conserved J-encoded phenylalanine. The earlier analysis of roughly 590 of the donors excluded any sequence lacking an unambiguous match to a single V gene segment. In an earlier analysis of a few hundred of the donors, a V segment was called functional when productive rearrangements were above 56.7%, and segregating when the standard deviation between donors exceeded 5%. A statistical classification framework was built to diagnose cytomegalovirus status from the catalog of TCR beta chain sequences. In a later analysis, TCR nucleotide sequences were compared against IMGT/GENE-DB human TR gene sequences so that V and J genes could be assigned. In a later analysis, CDR3 sequences and most-parsimonious VDJ recombination scenarios were assigned using the TCRdist pipeline. In a later analysis, each TCR beta chain was defined by its CDR3 amino acid sequence together with its V-gene family, and reads without a unique V-gene family were excluded. A later analysis removed 550 to 650 highly shared, low-generation-probability nucleotide sequences to deal with suspected cross-contamination and a sequencing artifact. For each public chain, a later analysis derived a clonal expansion index from normalized ranks of inferred template counts within each repertoire. A later analysis computed generation probabilities with a VDJ recombination model fitted to out-of-frame rearrangements, and checked the results against IGoR. A later analysis scored TCR-TCR, TCR-HLA and TCR-CMV co-occurrence with hypergeometric tests, applying a repertoire-size bias correction to TCR pairs. In a later analysis, false discovery rates were estimated by permuting HLA or CMV assignments 20 times. In a later analysis, co-occurring TCRs were grouped with DBSCAN, and TCRdist sequence similarity was added when clustering was performed within HLA-allele-positive subsets. Repertoires with fewer than 30,000 or more than 120,000 public chains were left out of co-occurrence clustering, as were about 5 repertoires with anomalous nucleotide sharing. The table comes from immuneACCESS by way of TCRdb, which keeps in-frame sequences with V and J called. Part of the clones is missing from these tables; in studies checked, under half for an unresolved V gene and the rest for unknown reasons. The D gene and trimming were derived from the DNA, and the V and J assignments and clone size from that table. The sample table holds about 65,000 clones, of which roughly 75% were seen once. 4% to 5.5% of the sample rests with the top ten.

The cohort consisted of 666 healthy bone marrow donors. At the time of sampling, all cohort members were nominally healthy, though unrecorded immune exposures were likely present. The donor was CMV seronegative and belonged to the group of roughly 330 seronegative cohort members. Every donor gave a peripheral blood sample, and the peripheral blood mononuclear cells from that sample were used for TCR beta sequencing. Genomic DNA was extracted from the blood cell samples with the Qiagen DNeasy Blood Extraction Kit. Results the study describes overall, beyond this receptor: A total of 164 TCR beta chains were listed by the study as associated with cytomegalovirus. Linkage disequilibrium might explain the correlated functional status among segregating V segments, but an unknown experimental factor could not be excluded. According to a later analysis, most CMV-associated TCR beta chains appeared to be HLA-restricted, and the HLA associations seemed to be driven largely by CMV exposure. When HLA alleles, especially DR and DQ, strongly co-occurred, attributing TCR associations to individual alleles was difficult. In a later analysis, the rate of TCR association differed among HLA loci, with DRB1 alleles having the most associated TCRs and HLA-C alleles having the fewest. The sequencing pipeline was judged likely to have produced a cluster of highly shared sequence variants as a technical artifact. Specific HLA alleles were associated with 15,000 to 20,000 TCR beta sequences at a false discovery rate of 0.05 in a later analysis. Because counts were too low, around 18 rarely observed V segments, including chromosome 9 orphons, were left out of the earlier analysis of approximately 580 of the donors. The authors suggested that the approach could potentially be extended to other disease states and immunological phenotypes. A later genetic analysis associated a missense DCLRE1C variant with V-gene and J-gene trimming of TCR beta chains, and an independent cohort replicated the association. Immune exposure information for the cohort was limited to CMV serostatus. Compared with equally common non-associated chains, HLA-associated TCR beta chains in a later analysis were more clonally expanded and had lower generation probabilities. In a later genetic analysis, fewer N-insertions in productive TCRs were reported among donors in an Asian-associated ancestry cluster than the roughly 710-donor mean. Presence/absence analyses assumed roughly uniform sequencing depth across donors, an assumption that may not hold. In vitro tests confirmed that a few of the cytomegalovirus-associated TCR beta chains recognize cytomegalovirus antigens. Most TCR sequences were observed very rarely across donors, whereas some public TCRs were present in many individuals. HLA typing was unavailable for some donors at each locus, so association tests used only the typed subset. Some IMGT-functional V segments, including TRBV6-2 and TRBV6-3, could not be told apart with the 87-base-pair reads, so those segments were excluded. An earlier analysis of approximately 500 of the donors showed that most TCR beta V segments appeared in productive rearrangements either about 90% or about 30% of the time, which broadly matched IMGT annotations. The classifier was reported to diagnose cytomegalovirus status with high specificity and sensitivity in both the original cohort and the validation cohort. A further reported finding was that TCR beta sequences accurately predicted the HLA-A and HLA-B alleles for most subjects in the first cohort. Several of the top co-occurrence clusters appeared to be linked to parvovirus B19, influenza, CMV and Epstein-Barr virus, according to a later analysis. Only TCR beta chains were sequenced in this cohort, and the absence of alpha or paired-chain data limited detectable features.

The sequencing sample was made of PBMCs. The chain uses TRBV30 and TRBJ2-7, with 11 bases matching TRBD1. The sequence came from a woman aged 25-40 years in good health and CMV-seronegative. The CDR3 sequence is CAWSVRDRGGYEQYF. The nucleotides are TGTGCCTGGAGTGTACGGGACAGGGGGGGCTACGAGCAGTACTTC.